This entry features one TCR beta chain sequence. This specimen belongs to a study of shared clonotypes between healthy human individuals. Study at large: Each donor contributed plates that comprised three CD4 naive, three CD4 memory, two CD8 naive and one CD8 memory.

The table came from immunoSEQ multiplex PCR; TCRdb's copy has only in-frame clones and leaves some out. The sample consists of about 700,000 clones, around two thirds of them appearing once. The CDR3 has 16 residues. The germline CDR1 and CDR2 sequences are SGHNT and YYREEE (reference sequence). V lost 1 base, J lost 4 bases, and 8 bases stayed unmatched. The sequence came from a woman between 25 and 40 years old in good health. The V gene is TRBV5-4, the J gene TRBJ2-5; TRBD2 matches at 9 bases. The source material was memory CD4+ T cells sorted from blood. Sample subset: CD45RA-negative fraction. The CDR3 DNA is TGTGCCAGCAGCTTGTGGCTAGCGGGGAACGTAGAGACCCAGTACTTC. Translating gives CASSLWLAGNVETQYF.